These 23 T cell receptor beta chains originate from one sample sequenced in a study of glioma-infiltrating T cells. Amplification of TCR alpha and beta CDR3 regions from RNA used iRepertoire nested multiplex PCR. MiXCR, run by TCRdb on the multiplex PCR reads, gives a single entry per CDR3 protein. The table shows some 130,000 distinct CDR3 sequences, with under 25% occurring only once. Source material: glioma tissue, nonneoplastic brain tissue, or PBMCs (not recorded which). These receptor sequences come from a human donor with low-grade glioma or glioblastoma, undergoing nonglioma brain surgery, or in good health (not recorded which).

This clonotype was picked up many times. The chain employs TRBV7-6 and TRBJ1-1; D may be TRBD1 (5 bases). The CDR3 is made up of 13 amino acids. Per germline, CDR1 SGHVS and CDR2 FNYEAQ. The V gene lost 5 bases and the J gene lost 5 bases, with 12 bases spanning the gap. The CDR3 region is CASSPGVGTEAFF. The DNA of the CDR3 is TGTGCCAGCAGCCCGGGGGTGGGGACTGAAGCTTTCTTT.

In this sample, this clonotype turned up a few times. The rearrangement uses TRBV20-1 and TRBJ1-1, with D possibly being TRBD1 (5 bases). The CDR3 consists of 14 residues. The V gene's germline CDR1 is DFQATT and CDR2 SNEGSKA (reference sequence). Trimming took 6 bases from V and 2 from J, leaving 16 bases between them. The CDR3 here is CSASVRGENTEAFF. CDR3 DNA sequence: TGCAGTGCGAGCGTCCGGGGGGAAAACACTGAAGCTTTCTTT.

The chain uses TRBV29-1 and TRBJ2-3; 7 nucleotides align to TRBD1. Trimming cost V 2 bases and J 2 bases; bases outside gene matches: 1. Per germline, CDR1 SQVTM and CDR2 ANQGSEA. The CDR3 sequence is 13 residues long. The CDR3 DNA follows: TGCAGCGTTGAACAGGGGGTCACAGATACGCAGTATTTT. This gives the protein CSVEQGVTDTQYF.

In its sample, this clonotype was seen many times. V usage is TRBV2 and J usage is TRBJ1-6, with no clear D. Between the trimmed V and J ends, which lost 3 bases and 10 bases, there was a span of 10 bases. This CDR3 has 13 amino acids. Germline-derived CDR1 and CDR2 are SNHLY and FYNNEI. The CDR3 here is CASSDLPRSPLHF. In DNA, the CDR3 is TGTGCCAGCAGTGATTTACCCCGATCACCCCTCCACTTT.

Only one count was recorded for this clonotype. This chain links TRBV2 with TRBJ2-5; possible D gene TRBD2, 5 bases. V was clipped by 8 bases and J by 4 bases, with 8 bases between them. The CDR3 has 11 amino acids. Per the germline V gene, CDR1 is SNHLY and CDR2 is FYNNEI. The CDR3 reads CASLALETQYF. CDR3 nucleotide sequence: TGTGCCAGCCTAGCCCTAGAGACCCAGTACTTC.

As regards this clonotype: Without the conserved terminal phenylalanine or tryptophan, this CDR3 likely stems from a read error. V and J are TRBV20-1 and TRBJ2-3, with D tentatively TRBD2 (6 bases). Between the trimmed V and J ends, which lost 3 bases and 6 bases, there was a span of 16 bases. CDR3 length equals 14 residues. In germline, CDR1 is DFQATT, CDR2 SNEGSKA (reference sequence). CDR3 sequence reads: CSARTGLPADTQYL. The DNA of the CDR3 is TGCAGTGCTAGGACGGGACTCCCGGCTGATACGCAGTATCTT.

The sample holds a few counts of this clonotype. The rearrangement uses TRBV18 and TRBJ1-5, with 9 nucleotides matching TRBD1. Germline loops: CDR1 KGHSH, CDR2 LQKENI. V shed 5 bases, J shed 2 bases, and the junction held 1 base outside the gene matches. The CDR3 is made up of 14 amino acids. Here the CDR3 reads CASSRTGGNQPQHF. As DNA, the CDR3 is TGTGCCAGCTCAAGGACAGGGGGCAATCAGCCCCAGCATTTT.

This clonotype was observed many times. The V and J genes are TRBV6-1 and TRBJ2-5, with a tentative D call TRBD2 (5 bases). The CDR3 is made up of 13 amino acids. Trimming removed 6 bases from V and 4 bases from J, with 12 bases in between. Germline lookup yields CDR1 MNHNS and CDR2 SASEGT. The CDR3 protein is CASRTDYLETQYF. The CDR3 coding sequence is TGTGCCAGCAGGACTGACTATCTAGAGACCCAGTACTTC.

This clonotype was detected only a few times. The genes are TRBV18 and TRBJ1-5; 9 nucleotides line up with TRBD1. Losses at the gene ends were 4 bases for V and 7 bases for J; bases not matched to a gene: 2. Germline V CDR1 and CDR2: KGHSH, LQKENI. This CDR3 has 13 residues. The CDR3 loop is CASSQGQGQPQHF. The DNA for the CDR3 is TGTGCCAGCTCACAAGGACAGGGGCAGCCCCAGCATTTT.

This clonotype has ten or more counts. V and J are TRBV20-1 and TRBJ2-1; 9 bases fit TRBD2. The CDR3 contains 15 residues. The V and J ends lost 6 bases and 9 bases, in that order; junction bases with no gene match: 15. In germline, CDR1 is DFQATT, CDR2 SNEGSKA (reference sequence). CDR3: CSARSAQRGEGEQFF. CDR3 nucleotide sequence: TGCAGTGCCAGAAGTGCCCAGCGGGGGGAGGGTGAGCAGTTCTTC.

This clonotype was found many times. The chain couples TRBV28 to TRBJ1-1; 7 nucleotides agree with TRBD1. Germline CDR1 and CDR2: MDHEN and SYDVKM. This CDR3 comprises 14 residues. V lost 5 bases and J lost 9; bases outside the gene matches: 12. CDR3 sequence (DNA): TGTGCCAGCAGTACTATCAGGGGGAAAATAAAAGCTTTCTTT. The encoded protein is CASSTIRGKIKAFF.

CDR3 coding DNA: TGTGCCAGCAGAGCGGGGGGCCAATCCTCCTACGAGCAGTACGTC. Protein: CASRAGGQSSYEQYV. The chain combines TRBV6-1 with TRBJ2-7, with 9 bases matching TRBD2. The CDR3 has 15 residues. Germline V gives CDR1 MNHNS, CDR2 SASEGT. J lost 0 bases, V lost 6 bases, and 6 bases had no gene match.

This clonotype has ten or more counts. The rearrangement links TRBV15 to TRBJ1-5, with D maybe TRBD1 (5 bases). Germline-derived CDR1 and CDR2 are LNHNV and YYDKDF (reference sequence). Trimming removed 1 base at V and 0 bases at J, with 10 bases between. CDR3 length: 16 residues. CDR3 amino acids: CATSRVRDSSNQPQHF. The CDR3 coding sequence is TGTGCCACCAGCAGAGTCCGCGACAGTAGCAATCAGCCCCAGCATTTT.

The V and J genes are TRBV5-1 and TRBJ2-5; D may be TRBD1 (6 bases). Germline V CDR1 and CDR2: SGHRS, YFSETQ. V gave up 9 bases and J gave up 1 base, with 13 bases separating them. The CDR3 is 13 amino acids. The CDR3 region has the DNA TGCGCCACCCAGGACAGCCCCCAAGAGACCCAGTACTTC. It translates to CATQDSPQETQYF.

This clonotype has just a few counts. The junction departs from germline at one end; a sequencing error may be responsible. The chain couples TRBV11-1 to TRBJ1-1; the match to TRBD1 covers 7 bases. The V gene's germline CDR1 is SGHAT and CDR2 FQDESV (reference sequence). The CDR3 length is 15 residues. The CDR3 reads CASKGQRTPITEAFF. The CDR3 DNA reads TGCGCCAGCAAGGGACAGAGGACTCCGATCACTGAAGCTTTCTTT.

This clonotype was seen a handful of times. The chain links TRBV2 to TRBJ2-5; D not certain. Trimming took 2 bases from V and 6 from J, leaving 10 bases between them. This CDR3 comprises 13 residues. Looked up from germline, CDR1 is SNHLY and CDR2 is FYNNEI. CDR3 in amino acids: CASSENKSKTQYF. The CDR3 DNA reads as TGTGCCAGCAGTGAAAACAAGAGTAAGACCCAGTACTTC.

Only a few counts were recorded for this clonotype. The chain links TRBV6-1 to TRBJ2-5; the D is unclear. This CDR3 region has 12 residues. Germline lookup yields CDR1 MNHNS and CDR2 SASEGT. The germline V and J ends were trimmed by 3 bases and 3 bases, with 5 bases remaining between them. DNA of the CDR3: TGTGCCAGCAGTGAGGCGGAAGAGACCCAGTACTTC. It codes for CASSEAEETQYF.

The chain uses TRBV5-5 and TRBJ1-5, with unresolved D. There are 15 residues in the CDR3. V was trimmed by 1 base and J by 4 bases, leaving 12 bases between them. Germline assignment: CDR1 SGHKS and CDR2 YYEKEE (reference sequence). For the CDR3, the DNA is TGTGCCAGCAGCTTGCGGCCGGAGGAGAATCAGCCCCAGCATTTT. Protein: CASSLRPEENQPQHF.

The chain recombines TRBV28 with TRBJ2-7; TRBD1 matches at 7 bases. This CDR3 spans 15 amino acids. Germline lookup yields CDR1 MDHEN and CDR2 SYDVKM. V gave up 4 bases and J gave up 0 bases; unmatched junction bases: 6. The CDR3 DNA reads TGTGCCAGCAGTTCGCCAGGGGGAAGCTCCTACGAGCAGTACGTC. Translation: CASSSPGGSSYEQYV.

This clonotype was counted only a few times. The chain couples TRBV2 to TRBJ2-3; the match to TRBD2 covers 10 bases. The J segment lost 9 bases and the V segment lost 3 bases, leaving 6 bases of the junction unmatched. CDR1 is SNHLY, CDR2 FYNNEI, per germline. This CDR3 is 14 amino acids long. The CDR3 DNA reads TGTGCCAGCAGTGACAAGCGGGGGGGTTGGACGCAGTATTTT. Its protein product is CASSDKRGGWTQYF.

This clonotype was counted between two and nine times. J is TRBJ2-2 and V is TRBV12-3 or TRBV12-4, with 13 bases that match TRBD2. This CDR3 has 15 residues. Losses at the gene ends were 5 bases for V and 5 bases for J; bases not matched to a gene: 2. The CDR3 protein is CASSMGLAGTGELFF. CDR3 DNA sequence: TGTGCCAGCAGTATGGGACTAGCGGGGACCGGGGAGCTGTTTTTT.

The J gene is TRBJ1-2, the V gene TRBV5-4; D unclear. Trimming pared 4 bases from V and 3 bases from J, leaving 16 bases between. CDR1 and CDR2 (germline): SGHNT, YYREEE (reference sequence). This CDR3 has 15 amino acids. DNA of the CDR3: TGTGCCAGCAGCGCGAATTGGGTCTCAGACTATGGCTACACCTTC. This sequence encodes CASSANWVSDYGYTF.

DNA for the CDR3: TGTGCCAGCAGTTTATATCCCCGCGGGGGTTCACACAATGAGCAGTTCTTC. Translation: CASSLYPRGGSHNEQFF. This chain connects TRBV27 to TRBJ2-1; 7 nucleotides align to TRBD2. This CDR3 is built from 17 residues. Germline V gene lookup returns CDR1 MNHEY and CDR2 SMNVEV (reference sequence). With 1 base clipped from V and 5 bases from J, the junction kept 11 bases outside the gene matches.